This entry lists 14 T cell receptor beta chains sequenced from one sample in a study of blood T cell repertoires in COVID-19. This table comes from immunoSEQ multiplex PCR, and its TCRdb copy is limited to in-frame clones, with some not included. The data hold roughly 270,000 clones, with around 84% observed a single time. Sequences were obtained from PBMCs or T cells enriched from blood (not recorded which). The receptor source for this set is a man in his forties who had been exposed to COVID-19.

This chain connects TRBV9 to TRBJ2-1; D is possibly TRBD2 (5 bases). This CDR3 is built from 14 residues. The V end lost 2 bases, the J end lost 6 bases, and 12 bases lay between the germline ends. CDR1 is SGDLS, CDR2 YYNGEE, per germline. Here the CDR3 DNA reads TGTGCCAGCAGCGTCAGACTGGGAGCCAATGAGCAGTTCTTC. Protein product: CASSVRLGANEQFF.

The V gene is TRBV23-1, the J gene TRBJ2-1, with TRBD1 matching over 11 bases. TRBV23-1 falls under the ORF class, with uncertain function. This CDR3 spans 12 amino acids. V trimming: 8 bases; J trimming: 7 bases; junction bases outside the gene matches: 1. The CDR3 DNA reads TGCGCCAGCGGGGACAGGGGGAATGAGCAGTTCTTC. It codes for CASGDRGNEQFF.

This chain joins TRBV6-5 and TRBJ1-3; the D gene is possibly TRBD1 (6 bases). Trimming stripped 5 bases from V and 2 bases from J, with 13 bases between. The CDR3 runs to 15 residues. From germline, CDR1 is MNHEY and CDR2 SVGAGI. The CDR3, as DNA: TGTGCCAGCAGTCCGAGGCCAGGGGCTGGAAACACCATATATTTT. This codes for CASSPRPGAGNTIYF.

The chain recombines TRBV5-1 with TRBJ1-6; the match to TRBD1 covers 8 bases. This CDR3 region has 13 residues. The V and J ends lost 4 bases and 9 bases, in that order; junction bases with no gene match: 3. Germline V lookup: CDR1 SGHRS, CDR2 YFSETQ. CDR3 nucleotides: TGCGCCAGCAGCAACGACAGGGGTTCACCCCTCCACTTT. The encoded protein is CASSNDRGSPLHF.

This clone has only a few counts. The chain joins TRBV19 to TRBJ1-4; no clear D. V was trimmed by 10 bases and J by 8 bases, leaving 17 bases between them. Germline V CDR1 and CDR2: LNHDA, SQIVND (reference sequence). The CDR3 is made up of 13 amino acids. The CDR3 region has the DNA TGTGCCACTTCAGTGGAGGGCCTCGAAAAACTGTTTTTT. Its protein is CATSVEGLEKLFF.

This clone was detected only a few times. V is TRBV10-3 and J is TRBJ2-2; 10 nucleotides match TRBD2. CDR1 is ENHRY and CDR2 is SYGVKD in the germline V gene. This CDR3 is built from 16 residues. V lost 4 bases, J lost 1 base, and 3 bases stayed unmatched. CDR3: CAISVLAGLNTGELFF. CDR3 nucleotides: TGTGCCATCAGTGTACTAGCGGGGCTGAACACCGGGGAGCTGTTTTTT.

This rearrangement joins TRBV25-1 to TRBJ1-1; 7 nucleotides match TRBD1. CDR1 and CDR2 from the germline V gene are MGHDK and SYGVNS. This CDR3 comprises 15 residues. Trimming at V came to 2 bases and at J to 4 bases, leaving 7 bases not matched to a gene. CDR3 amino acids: CASSERQGFGTEAFF. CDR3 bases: TGTGCCAGCAGTGAACGACAGGGATTCGGCACTGAAGCTTTCTTT.

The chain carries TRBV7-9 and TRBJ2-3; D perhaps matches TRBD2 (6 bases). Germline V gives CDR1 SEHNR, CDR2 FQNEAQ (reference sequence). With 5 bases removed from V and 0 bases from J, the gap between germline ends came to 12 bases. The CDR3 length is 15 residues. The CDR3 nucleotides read TGTGCCAGCAGCCCGGCGGGGATGAGCACAGATACGCAGTATTTT. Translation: CASSPAGMSTDTQYF.

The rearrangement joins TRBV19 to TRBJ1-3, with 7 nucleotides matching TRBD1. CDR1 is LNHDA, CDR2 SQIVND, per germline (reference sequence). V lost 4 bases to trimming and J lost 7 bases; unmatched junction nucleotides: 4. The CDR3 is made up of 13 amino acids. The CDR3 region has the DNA TGTGCCAGTAGTACGGACAGGATGAACACCATATATTTT. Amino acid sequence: CASSTDRMNTIYF.

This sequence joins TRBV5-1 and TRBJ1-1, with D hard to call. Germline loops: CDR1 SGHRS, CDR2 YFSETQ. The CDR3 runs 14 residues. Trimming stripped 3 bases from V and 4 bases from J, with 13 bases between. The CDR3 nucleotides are TGCGCCAGCAGCTCGATGAGATCGGGCACTGAAGCTTTCTTT. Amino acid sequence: CASSSMRSGTEAFF.

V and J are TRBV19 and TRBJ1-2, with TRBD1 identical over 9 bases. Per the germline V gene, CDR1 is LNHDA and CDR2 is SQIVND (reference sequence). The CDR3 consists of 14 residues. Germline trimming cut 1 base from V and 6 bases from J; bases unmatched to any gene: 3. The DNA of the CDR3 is TGTGCCAGTAGTATAGGGGACAGGGTCCATGGCTACACCTTC. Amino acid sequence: CASSIGDRVHGYTF.

DNA of the CDR3: TGTGCCAGCAGCTTAACAGGGACTGAAGCTTTCTTT. This translates into CASSLTGTEAFF. The V call is TRBV5-4, the J call TRBJ1-1, with D perhaps matching TRBD1 (6 bases). Germline-derived CDR1 and CDR2 are SGHNT and YYREEE (reference sequence). V lost 2 bases, J lost 5 bases, and 7 bases lay in between. The CDR3 has 12 residues.

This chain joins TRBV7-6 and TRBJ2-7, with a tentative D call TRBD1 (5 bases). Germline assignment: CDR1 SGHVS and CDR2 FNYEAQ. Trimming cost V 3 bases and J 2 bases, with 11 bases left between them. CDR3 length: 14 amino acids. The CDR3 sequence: CASSFDRGTYEQYF. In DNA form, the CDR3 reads TGTGCCAGCAGCTTCGATAGGGGAACCTACGAGCAGTACTTC.

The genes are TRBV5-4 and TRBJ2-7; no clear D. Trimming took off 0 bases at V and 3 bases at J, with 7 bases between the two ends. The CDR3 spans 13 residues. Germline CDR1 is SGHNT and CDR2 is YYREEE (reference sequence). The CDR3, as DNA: TGTGCCAGCAGCTTGGGACATCTCTACGAGCAGTACTTC. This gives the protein CASSLGHLYEQYF.